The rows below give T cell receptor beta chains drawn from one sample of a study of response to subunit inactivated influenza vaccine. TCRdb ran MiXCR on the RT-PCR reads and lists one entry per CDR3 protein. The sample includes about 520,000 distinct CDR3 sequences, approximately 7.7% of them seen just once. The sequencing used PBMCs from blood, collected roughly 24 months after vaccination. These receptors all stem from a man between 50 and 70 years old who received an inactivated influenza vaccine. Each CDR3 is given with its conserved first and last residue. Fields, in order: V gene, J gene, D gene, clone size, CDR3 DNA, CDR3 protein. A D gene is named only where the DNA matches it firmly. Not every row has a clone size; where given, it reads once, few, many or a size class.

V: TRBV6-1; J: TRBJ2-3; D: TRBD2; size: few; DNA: TGTGCCAGCAGACCTAAGCGGGAGACAACAGATACGCAGTATTTT; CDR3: CASRPKRETTDTQYF
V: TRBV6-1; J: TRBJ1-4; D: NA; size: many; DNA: TGTGCCAGCAGGTCCGTGGGGGGAAATGAAAAACTGTTTTTT; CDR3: CASRSVGGNEKLFF
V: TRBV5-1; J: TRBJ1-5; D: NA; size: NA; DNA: TGCGCCAGCAGCTCCCGGGAATATAGCAATCAGCCCCAGCATTTT; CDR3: CASSSREYSNQPQHF
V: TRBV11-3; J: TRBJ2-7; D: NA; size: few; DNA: TGTGCCAGCAGCGCGCCCCCAGACTACGAGCAGTACTTC; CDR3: CASSAPPDYEQYF
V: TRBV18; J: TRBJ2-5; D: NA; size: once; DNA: TGTGCCAGCTCACCGTCACGCCCCGGAGGTTCCCAAGAGACCCAGTACTTC; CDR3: CASSPSRPGGSQETQYF
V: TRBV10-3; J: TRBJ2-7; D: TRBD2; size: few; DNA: TGTGCCATCAGCGCAAAGCGGGAGGGCTTAATCTACGAGCAGTACTTC; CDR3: CAISAKREGLIYEQYF
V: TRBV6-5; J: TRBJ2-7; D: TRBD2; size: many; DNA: TGTGCCAGCAGTTATAGCGGGAGCGGCTACGAGCAGTACTTC; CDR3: CASSYSGSGYEQYF
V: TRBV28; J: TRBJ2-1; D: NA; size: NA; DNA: TGTGCCAGCAGTCCAGACCCCCCGTACAATGAGCAGTTCTTC; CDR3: CASSPDPPYNEQFF
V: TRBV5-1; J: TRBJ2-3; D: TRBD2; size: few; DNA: TGCGCCAGCAGCTTGGCACTACTAGCGGGGGGCTTAACAGATACGCAGTATTTT; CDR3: CASSLALLAGGLTDTQYF
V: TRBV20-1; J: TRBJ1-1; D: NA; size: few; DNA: TGCAGTGCTAGAACGTTCGGGACTGAAGCTTTCTTT; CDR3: CSARTFGTEAFF
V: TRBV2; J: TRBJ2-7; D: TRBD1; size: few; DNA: TGTGCCAGCGCGACAGGGATCGAGCAGTACTTC; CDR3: CASATGIEQYF
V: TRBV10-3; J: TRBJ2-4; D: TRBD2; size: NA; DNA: TGTGCCATCAGTGAGTCGCGGGAGTCCAAAAACATTCAGTACTTC; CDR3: CAISESRESKNIQYF
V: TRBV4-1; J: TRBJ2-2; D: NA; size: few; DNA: TGCGCCAGCAGCCAAGGTGGGATCGGGGTAACCGGGGAGCTGTTTTTT; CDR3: CASSQGGIGVTGELFF
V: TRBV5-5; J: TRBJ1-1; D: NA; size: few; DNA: TGTGCCAGCAGCTCTAGTGGAGACACTGAAGCTTTCTTT; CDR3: CASSSSGDTEAFF
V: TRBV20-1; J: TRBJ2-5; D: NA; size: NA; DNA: TGCAGTGCTAGGGGCCAGGGACCAGGGGAGACCCAGTACTTC; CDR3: CSARGQGPGETQYF
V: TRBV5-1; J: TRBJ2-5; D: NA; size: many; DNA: TGCGCCAGCAGCTTGCGTGTTCGGACAGCGAACCTCCAAGAGACCCAGTACTTC; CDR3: CASSLRVRTANLQETQYF
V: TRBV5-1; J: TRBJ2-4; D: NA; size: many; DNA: TGCGCCAGCAGCTTGGTGTTAGGACCCAAAAACATTCAGTACTTC; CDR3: CASSLVLGPKNIQYF
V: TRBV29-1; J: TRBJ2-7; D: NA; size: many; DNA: TGCAGCGTTGGTTTACGTGTGGGATACGAGCAGTACTTC; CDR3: CSVGLRVGYEQYF
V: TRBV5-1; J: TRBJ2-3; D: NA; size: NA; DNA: TGCGCCAGCAGCACAGGGACCCTAGGTCATCCCACAGATACGCAGTATTTT; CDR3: CASSTGTLGHPTDTQYF
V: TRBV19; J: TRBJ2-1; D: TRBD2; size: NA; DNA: TGTGCCAGTAGTATAGGGACTAGCCCCAATGAGCAGTTCTTC; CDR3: CASSIGTSPNEQFF
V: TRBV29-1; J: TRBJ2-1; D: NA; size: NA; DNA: TGCAGCGTTTATTTAACGGGACTTCTACGGAATGAGCAGTTCTTC; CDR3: CSVYLTGLLRNEQFF
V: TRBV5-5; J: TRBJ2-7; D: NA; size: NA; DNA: TGTGCCAGCAGCTTGGGCGCCGGATCCACCTACGAGCAGTACTTC; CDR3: CASSLGAGSTYEQYF
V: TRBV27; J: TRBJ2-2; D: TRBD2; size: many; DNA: TGTGCCAGCAGCGGACTAGTTGGGGAGCTGTTTTTT; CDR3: CASSGLVGELFF
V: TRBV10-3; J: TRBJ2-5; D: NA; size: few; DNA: TGTGCCATCAGTGAGAGGGGAACCTCGGGGACCCAGTACTTC; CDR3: CAISERGTSGTQYF
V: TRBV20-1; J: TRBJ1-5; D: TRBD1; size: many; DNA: TGCAGTGCTAGAGATTACAGGGGAACAAGCAATCAGCCCCAGCATTTT; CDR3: CSARDYRGTSNQPQHF
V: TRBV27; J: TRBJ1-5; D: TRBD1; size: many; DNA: TGTGCCAGCAGTTTATCTTACAGGGGGGTGGGTCAGCCCCAGCATTTT; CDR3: CASSLSYRGVGQPQHF